The rows below give T cell receptor beta chains drawn from one sample of a study of response to subunit inactivated influenza vaccine. Each CDR3 protein gets one entry after TCRdb re-called the RT-PCR reads with MiXCR. This table holds around 180,000 distinct CDR3 sequences, around a tenth found once. The sequenced sample was non-naive T cells sorted from PBMCs, obtained on the day of vaccination. The origin of the receptors is a man aged 50 to 59 who received an inactivated influenza vaccine. Each CDR3 is given with its conserved first and last residue. Fields, in order: CDR3 DNA, CDR3 protein, V gene, J gene, clone size, D gene. The D gene is left open where the match is weak. Clone size is not always given. Where it is, it says once, few, many or a class for expanded clones.

CDR3nt: TGTGCCAGCAGCTTTGGGTTAATAAATGAGCAGTTCTTC
CDR3aa: CASSFGLINEQFF
v_gene: TRBV5-6
j_gene: TRBJ2-1
abundance: many
d_gene: NA

CDR3nt: TGTGCCAGCAGTTTATCAACAGTGAACACTGAAGCTTTCTTT
CDR3aa: CASSLSTVNTEAFF
v_gene: TRBV28
j_gene: TRBJ1-1
abundance: NA
d_gene: NA

CDR3nt: TGTGCCAGCAGTTACTCAGGGGGCGACGGCACCGGGGAGCTGTTTTTT
CDR3aa: CASSYSGGDGTGELFF
v_gene: TRBV6-5
j_gene: TRBJ2-2
abundance: NA
d_gene: TRBD1

CDR3nt: TGCGCCAGCAGCTTCGCTGGGGCCAACGTCCTGACTTTC
CDR3aa: CASSFAGANVLTF
v_gene: TRBV4-1
j_gene: TRBJ2-6
abundance: many
d_gene: NA

CDR3nt: TGCGCCAGCAGCTTGGCGGGGGACTATGGCTACACCTTC
CDR3aa: CASSLAGDYGYTF
v_gene: TRBV7-2
j_gene: TRBJ1-2
abundance: many
d_gene: NA

CDR3nt: TGCAGTGCCCGGGACATTAAGAACACTGAAGCTTTCTTT
CDR3aa: CSARDIKNTEAFF
v_gene: TRBV20-1
j_gene: TRBJ1-1
abundance: NA
d_gene: NA

CDR3nt: TGTGCCAGCAGACGGACAGGGTATCGCGAGCAGTACTTC
CDR3aa: CASRRTGYREQYF
v_gene: TRBV6-2/TRBV6-3
j_gene: TRBJ2-7
abundance: NA
d_gene: TRBD1

CDR3nt: TGCGCCAGCAGCCAAGATGGAGCTGAGCAGTTCTTC
CDR3aa: CASSQDGAEQFF
v_gene: TRBV4-1
j_gene: TRBJ2-1
abundance: NA
d_gene: NA

CDR3nt: TGCGCCAGCAGCCCCCGCGCAGGCCCTGGGAACACCGGGGAGCTGTTTTTT
CDR3aa: CASSPRAGPGNTGELFF
v_gene: TRBV4-3
j_gene: TRBJ2-2
abundance: many
d_gene: NA

CDR3nt: TGTGCCAGCAGACGGATCGGTCGTGGAAACACCATATATTTT
CDR3aa: CASRRIGRGNTIYF
v_gene: TRBV3-1
j_gene: TRBJ1-3
abundance: few
d_gene: NA

CDR3nt: TGTGCCAGCAGCCCCCGGTTCGAAAAACTGTTTTTT
CDR3aa: CASSPRFEKLFF
v_gene: TRBV12-3/TRBV12-4
j_gene: TRBJ1-4
abundance: NA
d_gene: NA

CDR3nt: TGTGCCAGCAGCTCCCTAGGACTAGCGGATTTGAACAATGAGCAGTTCTTC
CDR3aa: CASSSLGLADLNNEQFF
v_gene: TRBV7-2
j_gene: TRBJ2-1
abundance: few
d_gene: TRBD2

CDR3nt: TGTGCCACCAGTGATTTGAGGGACAGGGGGTCCAGCACAGATACGCAGTATTTT
CDR3aa: CATSDLRDRGSSTDTQYF
v_gene: TRBV24-1
j_gene: TRBJ2-3
abundance: few
d_gene: TRBD1

CDR3nt: TGTGCCAGCAGCGTAGCCGGGACTTCCTACAATGAGCAGTTCTTC
CDR3aa: CASSVAGTSYNEQFF
v_gene: TRBV9
j_gene: TRBJ2-1
abundance: many
d_gene: NA

CDR3nt: TGTGCCAGCAGTTACCTGACAGGGGATCGCACAGATACGCAGTATTTT
CDR3aa: CASSYLTGDRTDTQYF
v_gene: TRBV6-5
j_gene: TRBJ2-3
abundance: many
d_gene: TRBD1

CDR3nt: TGTGCCAGCTCAACTGGACAGGGGGGTGATTCACCCCTCCACTTT
CDR3aa: CASSTGQGGDSPLHF
v_gene: TRBV18
j_gene: TRBJ1-6
abundance: few
d_gene: TRBD1

CDR3nt: TGTGCCTGGAGTATCCAGGTTTCCGGGGAGCTGTTTTTT
CDR3aa: CAWSIQVSGELFF
v_gene: TRBV30
j_gene: TRBJ2-2
abundance: few
d_gene: NA

CDR3nt: TGTGCCAGCAGCCCATCGACAGCCCCCGGGGAGCTGTTTTTT
CDR3aa: CASSPSTAPGELFF
v_gene: TRBV9
j_gene: TRBJ2-2
abundance: NA
d_gene: NA

CDR3nt: TGTGCCAGCAGCGAAAAGTACGAGCAGTACTTC
CDR3aa: CASSEKYEQYF
v_gene: TRBV7-2
j_gene: TRBJ2-7
abundance: many
d_gene: NA

CDR3nt: TGCGCCAGCAGCCCCGGACAGGGGGCTAGCGGGGAGCTGTTTTTT
CDR3aa: CASSPGQGASGELFF
v_gene: TRBV4-1
j_gene: TRBJ2-2
abundance: NA
d_gene: TRBD1

CDR3nt: TGCGCCAGCACGCCGGGACTCCGCACAGATACGCAGTATTTT
CDR3aa: CASTPGLRTDTQYF
v_gene: TRBV5-1
j_gene: TRBJ2-3
abundance: few
d_gene: NA

CDR3nt: TGTGCCATCAGGCAGATGACAGGGGGCGGGTACAATGAGCAGTTCTTC
CDR3aa: CAIRQMTGGGYNEQFF
v_gene: TRBV10-3
j_gene: TRBJ2-1
abundance: few
d_gene: TRBD1

CDR3nt: TGTGCCAGCAGCTTAGAACCAGGGGTGAGCGGCTATGGCTACACCTTC
CDR3aa: CASSLEPGVSGYGYTF
v_gene: TRBV7-2
j_gene: TRBJ1-2
abundance: many
d_gene: NA

CDR3nt: TGCAGCGTTGTGACAGCTGGAAACACCATATATTTT
CDR3aa: CSVVTAGNTIYF
v_gene: TRBV29-1
j_gene: TRBJ1-3
abundance: NA
d_gene: NA

CDR3nt: TGTGCCAGCAGCTTAGTTGCGGGAGGGCCAAACGAGCAGTACTTC
CDR3aa: CASSLVAGGPNEQYF
v_gene: TRBV7-2
j_gene: TRBJ2-7
abundance: few
d_gene: TRBD2

CDR3nt: TGTGCCAGCAGTGAATTTGGCTACGAGCAGTACTTC
CDR3aa: CASSEFGYEQYF
v_gene: TRBV6-1
j_gene: TRBJ2-7
abundance: many
d_gene: NA

CDR3nt: TGCGCCAGCAGCTTGGCAGGGAGAAGATACGAGCAGTACTTC
CDR3aa: CASSLAGRRYEQYF
v_gene: TRBV5-1
j_gene: TRBJ2-7
abundance: few
d_gene: NA

CDR3nt: TGTGCCAGCGGCCAAGATACCCCCGCCGGCACAGATACGCAGTATTTT
CDR3aa: CASGQDTPAGTDTQYF
v_gene: TRBV4-2
j_gene: TRBJ2-3
abundance: once
d_gene: NA

CDR3nt: TGTGCCAGCAGTTCGAGGGGGGGGCGAGAGACCCAGTACTTC
CDR3aa: CASSSRGGRETQYF
v_gene: TRBV5-4
j_gene: TRBJ2-5
abundance: few
d_gene: NA

CDR3nt: TGTGCCAGCAGCCGTGGGACTAGCCTAGGCCAAGAGACCCAGTACTTC
CDR3aa: CASSRGTSLGQETQYF
v_gene: TRBV7-9
j_gene: TRBJ2-5
abundance: many
d_gene: TRBD2

CDR3nt: TGTGCCAGCAGTATAGCACAGGGATACACCTTC
CDR3aa: CASSIAQGYTF
v_gene: TRBV12-3/TRBV12-4
j_gene: TRBJ1-2
abundance: few
d_gene: NA

CDR3nt: TGTGCCAGCACCAGTCGGACTAGCGGGATCACTGAGCAGTTCTTC
CDR3aa: CASTSRTSGITEQFF
v_gene: TRBV12-3/TRBV12-4
j_gene: TRBJ2-1
abundance: many
d_gene: TRBD2

CDR3nt: TGTGCCAGCAGTTTGGCGAGCGGGAGTCTTGATGAGCAGTTCTTC
CDR3aa: CASSLASGSLDEQFF
v_gene: TRBV12-3/TRBV12-4
j_gene: TRBJ2-1
abundance: NA
d_gene: TRBD2